The 15 T cell receptor beta chains reported below all come from one sample, sequenced in a study of molecular identifiers for immune sequencing clone quantification. TCRdb processed the PCR reads anew with MiXCR; each CDR3 protein has one entry. The sample shows approximately 550,000 distinct CDR3 sequences, about 25% of them seen only once. Sequencing was done on a sample of naive CD8+ T cells from blood, with Jurkat cell RNA spiked in. Indicated subset: FACS-sorted CD8+CD4-CCR7+CD45RA+ naive T cells. The receptors were sampled from a human donor in good health. Some libraries in this study had Jurkat cell RNA spiked in.

The chain has TRBV11-2 and TRBJ1-6, with D tentatively TRBD1 (6 bases). Germline CDR1 and CDR2: SGHAT and FQNNGV. The germline V and J ends were trimmed by 3 bases and 6 bases, with 18 bases remaining between them. This CDR3 has 17 amino acids. CDR3 nucleotides: TGTGCCAGCAGCTTCCAATCCTCCGGGGGGCGTAATTCACCCCTCCACTTT. This translates into CASSFQSSGGRNSPLHF. The full variable domain, its missing parts supplied by reference TRBV11-2 and TRBJ1-6, is EAGVAQSPRYKIIEKRQSVAFWCNPISGHATLYWYQQILGQGPKLLIQFQNNGVVDDSQLPKDRFSAERLKGVDSTLKIQPAKLEDSAVYLCASSFQSSGGRNSPLHFGNGTRLTVT.

The rearrangement uses TRBV27 and TRBJ2-5; possible D gene TRBD2, 5 bases. Germline V gives CDR1 MNHEY, CDR2 SMNVEV (reference sequence). V dropped 3 bases and J dropped 0 bases, with 11 bases sitting between them. The CDR3 is 15 residues long. CDR3 in amino acids: CASSFTGVDQETQYF. The DNA for the CDR3 is TGTGCCAGCAGTTTTACCGGGGTCGACCAAGAGACCCAGTACTTC.

V and J are TRBV4-1 and TRBJ2-1; D is perhaps TRBD1 or TRBD2 (6 bases each). Germline-derived CDR1 and CDR2 are MGHRA and YSYEKL. The CDR3 has 16 residues. Trimming took off 2 bases at V and 2 bases at J, with 13 bases between the two ends. DNA for the CDR3: TGCGCCAGCAGCCAAATAGGGGGGCCCCCCTACAATGAGCAGTTCTTC. Its protein product is CASSQIGGPPYNEQFF.

In this sample, this clonotype turned up many times. The J gene is TRBJ2-3, the V gene TRBV5-4; possibly TRBD2 for D (5 bases). The CDR3 is made up of 16 amino acids. Germline CDR1 and CDR2: SGHNT and YYREEE (reference sequence). Between the trimmed V and J ends, which lost 6 bases and 0 bases, there was a span of 17 bases. The CDR3 loop is CASNSVAAGSTDTQYF. The CDR3 DNA reads as TGTGCCAGCAACTCTGTTGCGGCGGGTAGCACAGATACGCAGTATTTT.

This clonotype appeared many times. This chain uses TRBV5-5 with TRBJ2-5; 7 bases are a match to TRBD2. CDR1 and CDR2 from the germline V gene are SGHKS and YYEKEE (reference sequence). CDR3 length equals 16 residues. J gave up 0 bases and V 3 bases, and 8 bases lay outside the gene matches. The DNA of the CDR3 is TGTGCCAGCAGCTCCGGGGGGAGGAGGGACCAAGAGACCCAGTACTTC. Translating gives CASSSGGRRDQETQYF. The variable domain in full, with the rest retrieved from reference TRBV5-5 and TRBJ2-5, is DAGVTQSPTHLIKTRGQQVTLRCSPISGHKSVSWYQQVLGQGPQFIFQYYEKEERGRGNFPDRFSARQFPNYSSELNVNALLLGDSALYLCASSSGGRRDQETQYFGPGTRLLVL.

This clonotype appeared many times. The J gene is TRBJ1-1, the V gene TRBV20-1; TRBD1 matches 8 bases. The CDR3 contains 15 residues. The germline V gene has CDR1 DFQATT and CDR2 SNEGSKA (reference sequence). J gave up 0 bases and V 2 bases, and 5 bases lay outside the gene matches. CDR3 in DNA: TGCAGTGCTAGATTGACAGGGGCCTTGAACACTGAAGCTTTCTTT. It translates to CSARLTGALNTEAFF.

Notes on this clonotype: Its ends do not fully match the called genes, so a read error is possible. This chain joins TRBV27 and TRBJ2-7; D perhaps matches TRBD1 (5 bases). CDR3 size: 13 residues. CDR1 and CDR2 (germline): MNHEY, SMNVEV (reference sequence). The CDR3 DNA reads TGTGCCAGCAGGGCGGACAACTCCTACGAGCGGTACTTC. Amino acid sequence: CASRADNSYERYF.

J is TRBJ1-1 and V is TRBV20-1; weak D call: TRBD1 (6 bases). Between the trimmed V and J ends, which lost 3 bases and 6 bases, there was a span of 11 bases. This CDR3 contains 12 residues. Germline CDR1 is DFQATT and CDR2 is SNEGSKA (reference sequence). The CDR3 DNA sequence: TGCAGTGCTAGTAGGGGGGGCCCTGAAGCTTTCTTT. It codes for CSASRGGPEAFF.

A word on this clonotype: Germline and junction disagree at one end, which may indicate a read error. This chain links TRBV12-3 or TRBV12-4 with TRBJ2-1; D is possibly TRBD1 (5 bases). The CDR3 is made up of 12 amino acids. In nucleotides, the CDR3 is TGTGTCAGCAGCCCAGGGTTCAATGAGCAGTTCTTC. Its translation is CVSSPGFNEQFF.

This chain uses TRBV5-4 with TRBJ2-1; the D gene is possibly TRBD2 (6 bases). The CDR3 is 15 amino acids. Trimming pared 6 bases from V and 6 bases from J, leaving 19 bases between. CDR1 and CDR2 from the germline V gene are SGHNT and YYREEE (reference sequence). CDR3 sequence: CASNRLVDMGNEQFF. The CDR3, as DNA: TGTGCCAGCAACCGACTAGTGGACATGGGCAATGAGCAGTTCTTC.

This clonotype came up many times. One end of the junction fails to match germline, which may point to a read error. The V call is TRBV14, the J call TRBJ2-2; 10 nucleotides agree with TRBD1. Per germline, CDR1 SGHDN and CDR2 FVKESK. CDR3 length equals 15 residues. The CDR3 nucleotides are TGTGCCAGCAGCCTGGGACAGGGGAACGCCGGGGAGCTGTTTTTT. As protein: CASSLGQGNAGELFF.

This clonotype was seen once. It may be a read error: a sequence one base away is much more abundant. This sequence joins TRBV20-1 and TRBJ1-4; D is undetermined. Looked up from germline, CDR1 is DFQATT and CDR2 is SNEGSKA (reference sequence). The CDR3 length is 17 residues. This CDR3 reads CSARDQEAVVTNEKLLF. The CDR3 region has the DNA TGCAGTGCTAGAGATCAGGAGGCTGTAGTAACTAATGAAAAACTGCTTTTT.

This clonotype was seen repeatedly, ten times or more. Sequence at one end of the junction differs from germline and may be a read error. This chain connects TRBV30 to TRBJ2-5; D tentatively fits TRBD1 or TRBD2 (5 bases each). The CDR3 contains 10 residues. Germline V gene lookup returns CDR1 GTSNPN and CDR2 SVGIG (reference sequence). The CDR3 region is CAWVRDRITF. The CDR3, as DNA: TGTGCCTGGGTCCGGGACCGAATAACCTTC.

This clonotype was observed a few times. The gene calls are TRBV7-9 and TRBJ2-5; D is possibly TRBD2 (7 bases). Germline assignment: CDR1 SEHNR and CDR2 FQNEAQ (reference sequence). Deletions cut 8 bases from V and 2 bases from J, with 24 bases between. The CDR3 has 17 amino acids. In DNA form, the CDR3 reads TGTGCCAGCGGCCGACCTCGGGGGGCTAGCGAACAAGAGACCCAGTACTTC. This codes for CASGRPRGASEQETQYF.

The rearrangement joins TRBV14 to TRBJ1-2; 7 bases are a match to TRBD1. This CDR3 has 15 residues. V shed 1 base, J shed 7 bases, and the junction held 9 bases outside the gene matches. Germline V gene data show CDR1 as SGHDN and CDR2 as FVKESK. The DNA of the CDR3 is TGTGCCAGCAGCCAAGTAGCAGGGGGAGAAGGTGGCTACACCTTC. Encoded protein: CASSQVAGGEGGYTF.